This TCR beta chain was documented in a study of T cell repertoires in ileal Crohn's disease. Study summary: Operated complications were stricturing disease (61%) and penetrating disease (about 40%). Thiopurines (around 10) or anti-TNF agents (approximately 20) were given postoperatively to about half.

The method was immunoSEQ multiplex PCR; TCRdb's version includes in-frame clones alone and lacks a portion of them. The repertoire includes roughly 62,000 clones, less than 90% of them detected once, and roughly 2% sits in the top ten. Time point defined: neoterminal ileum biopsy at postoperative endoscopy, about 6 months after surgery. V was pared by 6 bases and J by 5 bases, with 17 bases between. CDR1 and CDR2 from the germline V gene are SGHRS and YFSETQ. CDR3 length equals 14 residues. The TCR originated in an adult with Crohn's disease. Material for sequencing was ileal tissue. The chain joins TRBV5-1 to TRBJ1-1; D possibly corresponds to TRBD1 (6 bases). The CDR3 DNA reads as TGCGCCAGCAAGTCACAGGGTTCGGGAACTGAAGCTTTCTTT. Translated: CASKSQGSGTEAFF.